The entry below describes one T cell receptor (beta chain). Its matching antigen is unknown. Building the TCR beta libraries relied on iRepertoire HTBI primers, and CDR3 regions underwent Arm-PCR. As processed by the authors: The study identified roughly 59 TRBV and about 14 TRBJ segments across samples. TCRdb reprocessed the multiplex PCR reads via MiXCR and lists one record per CDR3 protein. The V and J calls and clone size are TCRdb's, not the authors'. The sample has approximately 380,000 distinct CDR3 sequences; less than 25% are singletons. The source of the sample is a study of regulatory T cells in long-lasting Graves disease. Findings of the study overall: There were preferences for TRBV28, TRBJ1-2 and TRBJ2-5 in persistent disease. Persistent Graves' patients showed less TCR diversity than newly diagnosed ones.

The time point: persistent/refractory GD, antithyroid drugs over 5 years with positive TRAb. Preparation of the TCR library used RNA extracted from PBMCs. This CDR3 is 14 amino acids long. The germline V gene has CDR1 MNHEY and CDR2 SMNVEV (reference sequence). V lost 1 base and J lost 3, with 6 bases in between. The sequence derives from a female donor with Graves disease. Source: peripheral blood mononuclear cells (PBMCs), taken when the disease was refractory, from a patient treated with antithyroid drugs. This sequence joins TRBV27 and TRBJ2-2; D is undetermined. The CDR3 is CASSLFWDTGELFF. DNA of the CDR3: TGTGCCAGCAGTTTATTCTGGGACACCGGGGAGCTGTTTTTT.